This TCR beta chain derives from a study of radiotherapy plus CTLA-4 blockade in lung cancer. Across the whole study: Of the patients, 15% to 20% showed objective responses and roughly 30% attained disease control.

In germline, CDR1 is SGHTA, CDR2 FQGNSA. V gave up 5 bases and J gave up 9 bases; unmatched junction bases: 9. This CDR3 contains 15 residues. Clones were read by immunoSEQ multiplex PCR, and TCRdb kept only the in-frame ones, dropping some. The data contain approximately 40,000 clones, about three quarters of them singletons. The sequence came from a human donor with non-small cell lung cancer who had stable disease on radiotherapy plus ipilimumab. The J gene is TRBJ2-1, the V gene TRBV7-2, with 11 bases lining up with TRBD2. Material: peripheral blood, obtained from a patient treated with radiotherapy plus ipilimumab. The CDR3 spells CASSIDSGGAVEQFF. For the CDR3, the DNA is TGTGCCAGCAGCATCGATAGCGGGGGGGCGGTTGAGCAGTTCTTC.